This T cell receptor beta chain was identified during a study of molecular identifiers for immune sequencing clone quantification. Looked up from germline, CDR1 is MNHEY and CDR2 is SVGAGI. Trimming stripped 6 bases from V and 6 bases from J, with 15 bases between. The CDR3 is made up of 14 amino acids. This clonotype was seen at least ten times. TCRdb fed the PCR reads into MiXCR, producing one record per CDR3 protein. The table lists approximately 550,000 distinct CDR3 sequences, 20% to 25% of them singletons. Input material: naive CD8+ T cells from blood, with Jurkat cell RNA spiked in. The subset: FACS-sorted CD8+CD4-CCR7+CD45RA+ naive T cells. The source is a human donor in good health. Some libraries in this study had Jurkat cell RNA spiked in. The chain links TRBV6-5 to TRBJ2-4; perhaps TRBD2 as D (5 bases). The CDR3 nucleotides are TGTGCCAGCAGCAGGACTCCTACTGGAAACATTCAGTACTTC. Translating gives CASSRTPTGNIQYF.